The 10 T cell receptor beta chains below were found in one sample sequenced in a study of brain T cells in children with intractable seizures. TCRdb keeps only in-frame clones here, not all; method: immunoSEQ multiplex PCR. In the table there are under 400,000 clones, over 85% of which are singletons. Time point described: blood from clinic visit 5 months post-surgery; TSC patient then seizure free. This sample comprised peripheral blood, obtained more than 4 months after surgery. These receptors came from a boy in the first two years of life with tuberous sclerosis and intractable seizures.

Worth noting for this clone: One end of the junction varies from germline; a read error may be responsible. The rearrangement uses TRBV5-1 and TRBJ1-3; D perhaps matches TRBD1 (5 bases). The CDR3 is 16 residues long. In germline, CDR1 is SGHRS, CDR2 YFSETQ. DNA of the CDR3: TGCGCCAGCACCTCCCGAGGGGCAGGGCCCGGAAACATCATATATTTT. This translates into CASTSRGAGPGNIIYF.

Points on this clone: The same CDR3 is also encoded by other DNA sequences in this sample. The chain employs TRBV12-3 or TRBV12-4 and TRBJ1-2; D is undetermined. The CDR3 sequence is 12 residues long. Trimming removed 6 bases at V and 5 bases at J, with 10 bases between. The CDR3 sequence is CASSLLGYGYTF. As DNA, the CDR3 is TGTGCCAGCAGCCTGTTGGGGTATGGCTACACCTTC.

The J gene is TRBJ2-1, the V gene TRBV30; D unresolved. Germline V gene sequence: CDR1 GTSNPN, CDR2 SVGIG (reference sequence). The CDR3 length is 14 residues. Trimming shortened V by 3 bases and J by 0 bases, and 9 bases separated the two germline ends. The CDR3 sequence: CAWSNKHSYNEQFF. In DNA, the CDR3 is TGTGCCTGGAGCAACAAACACTCCTACAATGAGCAGTTCTTC.

The chain joins TRBV4-2 to TRBJ2-5; a weak D match, TRBD2 (6 bases). The CDR3 consists of 16 residues. The V end was cut by 3 bases, the J end by 0 bases, with 14 bases between. In germline, CDR1 is LGHNA, CDR2 YNFKEQ. The CDR3 DNA sequence: TGTGCCAGCAGCCACGCCCGCGGGGCATACCAAGAGACCCAGTACTTC. It translates to CASSHARGAYQETQYF.

The V and J genes are TRBV27 and TRBJ1-1, with D maybe TRBD1 (5 bases). Germline V gives CDR1 MNHEY, CDR2 SMNVEV (reference sequence). This CDR3 has 14 residues. With 1 base removed from V and 4 bases from J, the gap between germline ends came to 10 bases. Here the CDR3 DNA reads TGTGCCAGCAGTTTATTTCGGGGGGGCACTGAAGCTTTCTTT. Encoded protein: CASSLFRGGTEAFF.

The V and J genes are TRBV5-1 and TRBJ1-2; D is uncertain. The CDR3 runs to 15 residues. Germline loops: CDR1 SGHRS, CDR2 YFSETQ. V lost 3 bases and J lost 8, with 20 bases in between. The CDR3 loop reads CASSYDNTGGSGYTF. The CDR3 bases are TGCGCCAGCAGCTACGACAATACGGGTGGGAGCGGCTACACCTTC.

The chain couples TRBV3-1 (or the pseudogene TRBV3-2) to TRBJ2-7; D possibly corresponds to TRBD1 (6 bases). Deletions cut 1 base from V and 2 bases from J, with 12 bases between. The CDR3 is made up of 15 amino acids. In germline, CDR1 is LGHDT, CDR2 YNNKEL (reference sequence). Written as DNA, the CDR3 is TGTGCCAGCAGCCAAGTGGGCAGGGGTCCCTACGAGCAGTACTTC. Its protein product is CASSQVGRGPYEQYF.

J is TRBJ1-1 and V is TRBV6-1; D unresolved. Trimming cost V 1 base and J 11 bases, with 11 bases left between them. The germline V gene has CDR1 MNHNS and CDR2 SASEGT. CDR3 length: 12 residues. The chain's CDR3 is CASSEGRYRAFF. Here the CDR3 DNA reads TGTGCCAGCAGTGAAGGGAGATATAGGGCTTTCTTT.

This clone was observed once. This rearrangement joins TRBV5-5 to TRBJ1-1; 8 positions agree with TRBD1. Germline V gene sequence: CDR1 SGHKS, CDR2 YYEKEE (reference sequence). Trimming removed 5 bases from V and 10 bases from J; junction bases left unmatched: 10. The length of the CDR3 is 13 residues. The DNA for the CDR3 is TGTGCCAGCAGGACAGGGGCTGACCTAGGAGCTTTCTTT. This translates into CASRTGADLGAFF.

The rearrangement links TRBV7-3 to TRBJ2-1; D might be TRBD2 (5 bases). V was trimmed by 5 bases and J by 12 bases, leaving 17 bases between them. The length of the CDR3 is 13 residues. Germline V gene lookup returns CDR1 SGHTA and CDR2 FQGTGA. As DNA, the CDR3 is TGTGCCAGCAGCCCTTACCTGGCGGGCCGGCAGTTCTTC. Its translation is CASSPYLAGRQFF.